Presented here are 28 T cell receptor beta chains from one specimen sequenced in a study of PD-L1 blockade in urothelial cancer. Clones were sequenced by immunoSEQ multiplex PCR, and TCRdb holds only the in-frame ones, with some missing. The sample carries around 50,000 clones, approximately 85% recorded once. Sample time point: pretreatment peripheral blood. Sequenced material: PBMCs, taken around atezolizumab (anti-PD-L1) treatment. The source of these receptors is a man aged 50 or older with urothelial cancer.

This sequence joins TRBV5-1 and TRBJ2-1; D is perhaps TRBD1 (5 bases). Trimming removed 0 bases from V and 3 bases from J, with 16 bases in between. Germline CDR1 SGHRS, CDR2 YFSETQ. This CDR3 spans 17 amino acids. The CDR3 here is CASSLAGTGGLYNEQFF. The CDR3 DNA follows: TGCGCCAGCAGCTTGGCCGGAACAGGTGGCCTCTACAATGAGCAGTTCTTC.

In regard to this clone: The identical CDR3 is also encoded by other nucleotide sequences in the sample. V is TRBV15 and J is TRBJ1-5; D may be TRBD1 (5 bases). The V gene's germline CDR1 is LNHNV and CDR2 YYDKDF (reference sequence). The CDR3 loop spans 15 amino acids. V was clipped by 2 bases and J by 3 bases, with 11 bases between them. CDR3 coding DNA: TGTGCCACCAGCAGACTCGACAGATCCAATCAGCCCCAGCATTTT. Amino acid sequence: CATSRLDRSNQPQHF.

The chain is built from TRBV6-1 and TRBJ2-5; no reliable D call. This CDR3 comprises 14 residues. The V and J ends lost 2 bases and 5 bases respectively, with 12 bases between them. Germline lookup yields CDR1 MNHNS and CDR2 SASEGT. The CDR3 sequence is CASSEFRWRETQYF. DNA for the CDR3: TGTGCCAGCAGTGAATTTCGGTGGCGGGAGACCCAGTACTTC.

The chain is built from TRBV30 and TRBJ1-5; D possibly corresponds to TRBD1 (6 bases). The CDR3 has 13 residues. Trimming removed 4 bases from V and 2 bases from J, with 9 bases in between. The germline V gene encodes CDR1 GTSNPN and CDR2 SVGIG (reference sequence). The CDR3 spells CAWTRGGNQPQHF. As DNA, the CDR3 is TGTGCCTGGACCAGGGGAGGCAATCAGCCCCAGCATTTT. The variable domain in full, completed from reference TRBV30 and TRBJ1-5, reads SQTIHQWPATLVQPVGSPLSLECTVEGTSNPNLYWYRQAAGRGLQLLFYSVGIGQISSEVPQNLSASRPQDRQFILSSKKLLLSDSGFYLCAWTRGGNQPQHFGDGTRLSIL.

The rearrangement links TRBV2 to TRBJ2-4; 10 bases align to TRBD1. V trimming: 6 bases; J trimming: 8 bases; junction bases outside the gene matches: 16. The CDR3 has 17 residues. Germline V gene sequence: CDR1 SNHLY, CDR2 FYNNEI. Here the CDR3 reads CASSVPTEEGTGDIQYF. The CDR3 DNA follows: TGTGCCAGCAGCGTACCGACGGAGGAAGGGACAGGGGACATTCAGTACTTC.

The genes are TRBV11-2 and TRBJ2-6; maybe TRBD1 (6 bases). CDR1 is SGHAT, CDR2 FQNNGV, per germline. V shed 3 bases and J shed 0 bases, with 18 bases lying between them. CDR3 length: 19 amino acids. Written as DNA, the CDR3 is TGTGCCAGCAGCTTTAGGGGGTTGATAGGGAGCTCTGGGGCCAACGTCCTGACTTTC. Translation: CASSFRGLIGSSGANVLTF. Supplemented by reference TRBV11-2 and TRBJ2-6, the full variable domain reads EAGVAQSPRYKIIEKRQSVAFWCNPISGHATLYWYQQILGQGPKLLIQFQNNGVVDDSQLPKDRFSAERLKGVDSTLKIQPAKLEDSAVYLCASSFRGLIGSSGANVLTFGAGSRLTVL.

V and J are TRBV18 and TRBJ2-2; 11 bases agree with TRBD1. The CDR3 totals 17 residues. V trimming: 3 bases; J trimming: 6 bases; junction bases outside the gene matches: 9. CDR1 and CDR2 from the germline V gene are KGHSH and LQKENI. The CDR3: CASSPQPGTGGPGELFF. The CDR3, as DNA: TGTGCCAGCTCACCGCAACCTGGGACAGGGGGTCCCGGGGAGCTGTTTTTT.

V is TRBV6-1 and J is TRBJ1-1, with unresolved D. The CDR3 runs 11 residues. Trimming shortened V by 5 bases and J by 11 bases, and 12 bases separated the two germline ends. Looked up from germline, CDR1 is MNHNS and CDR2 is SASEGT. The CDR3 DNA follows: TGTGCCAGCAGTCATAGACTGTGGGCTTTCTTT. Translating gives CASSHRLWAFF.

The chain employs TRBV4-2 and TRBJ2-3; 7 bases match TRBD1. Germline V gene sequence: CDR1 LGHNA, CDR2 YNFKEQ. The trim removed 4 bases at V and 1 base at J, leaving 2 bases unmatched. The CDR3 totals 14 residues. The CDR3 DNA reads TGTGCCAGCAGCCCGGGACAGCGCACAGATACGCAGTATTTT. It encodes CASSPGQRTDTQYF.

The CDR3 protein is CASFSGINYGYTF. CDR3 DNA: TGTGCCAGTTTTTCAGGGATTAACTATGGCTACACCTTC. The chain carries TRBV28 and TRBJ1-2; TRBD1 is a possible D gene (5 bases). CDR3 length: 13 residues. With 9 bases removed from V and 1 base from J, the gap between germline ends came to 12 bases. Germline V CDR1 and CDR2: MDHEN, SYDVKM.

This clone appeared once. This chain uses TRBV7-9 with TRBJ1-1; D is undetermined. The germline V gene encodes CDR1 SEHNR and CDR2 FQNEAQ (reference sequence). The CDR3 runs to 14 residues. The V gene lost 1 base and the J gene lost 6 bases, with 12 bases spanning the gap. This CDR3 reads CASSLDGIQAEAFF. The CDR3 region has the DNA TGTGCCAGCAGCTTAGACGGAATTCAGGCTGAAGCTTTCTTT.

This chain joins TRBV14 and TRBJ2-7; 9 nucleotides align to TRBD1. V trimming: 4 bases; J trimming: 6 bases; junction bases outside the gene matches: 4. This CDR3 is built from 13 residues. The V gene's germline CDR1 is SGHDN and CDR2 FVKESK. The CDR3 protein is CASSRDRVSEQYV. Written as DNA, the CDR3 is TGTGCCAGCAGCCGGGACAGGGTGAGCGAGCAGTACGTC.

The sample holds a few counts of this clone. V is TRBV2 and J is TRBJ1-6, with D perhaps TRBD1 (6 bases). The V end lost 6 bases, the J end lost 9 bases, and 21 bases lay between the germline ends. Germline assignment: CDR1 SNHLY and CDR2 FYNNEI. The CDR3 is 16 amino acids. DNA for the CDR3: TGTGCCAGCAGCCGGACAGATAACCCCATATCTTCACCCCTCCACTTT. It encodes CASSRTDNPISSPLHF.

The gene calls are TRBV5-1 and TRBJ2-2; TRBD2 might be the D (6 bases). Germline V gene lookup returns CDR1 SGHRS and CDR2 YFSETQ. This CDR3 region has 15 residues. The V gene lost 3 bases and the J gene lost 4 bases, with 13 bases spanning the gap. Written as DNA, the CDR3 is TGCGCCAGCAGCTCCTTAGCGGCCCGCACCGGGGAGCTGTTTTTT. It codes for CASSSLAARTGELFF. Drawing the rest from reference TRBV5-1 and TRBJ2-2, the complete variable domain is KAGVTQTPRYLIKTRGQQVTLSCSPISGHRSVSWYQQTPGQGLQFLFEYFSETQRNKGNFPGRFSGRQFSNSRSEMNVSTLELGDSALYLCASSSLAARTGELFFGEGSRLTVL.

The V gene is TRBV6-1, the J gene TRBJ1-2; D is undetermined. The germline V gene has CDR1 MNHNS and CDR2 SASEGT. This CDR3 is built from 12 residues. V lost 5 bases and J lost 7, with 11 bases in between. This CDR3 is CASSSTFGGYTF. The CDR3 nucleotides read TGTGCCAGCAGTTCTACTTTTGGTGGCTACACCTTC.

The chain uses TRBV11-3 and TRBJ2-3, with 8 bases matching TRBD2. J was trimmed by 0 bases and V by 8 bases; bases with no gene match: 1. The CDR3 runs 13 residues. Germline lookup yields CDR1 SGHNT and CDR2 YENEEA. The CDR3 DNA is TGTGCCAGCGGACTAGCTAGCACAGATACGCAGTATTTT. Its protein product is CASGLASTDTQYF.

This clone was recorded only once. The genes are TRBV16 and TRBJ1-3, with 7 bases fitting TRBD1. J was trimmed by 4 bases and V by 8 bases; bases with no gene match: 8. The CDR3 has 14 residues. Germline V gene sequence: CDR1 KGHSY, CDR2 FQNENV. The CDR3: CASGSTGSGNTIYF. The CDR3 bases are TGTGCCAGCGGCTCGACAGGGAGCGGAAACACCATATATTTT.

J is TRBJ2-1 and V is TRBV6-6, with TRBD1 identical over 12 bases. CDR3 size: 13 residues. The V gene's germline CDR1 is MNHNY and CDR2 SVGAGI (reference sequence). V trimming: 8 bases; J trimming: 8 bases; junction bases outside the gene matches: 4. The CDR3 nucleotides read TGTGCCAGCGGGACAGGGGGCGGGCATGAGCAGTTCTTC. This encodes CASGTGGGHEQFF.

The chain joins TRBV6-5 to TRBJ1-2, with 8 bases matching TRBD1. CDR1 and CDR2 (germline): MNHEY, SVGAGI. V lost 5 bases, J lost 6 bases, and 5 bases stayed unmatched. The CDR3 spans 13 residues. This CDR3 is CASSPGGVHGYTF. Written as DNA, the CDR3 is TGTGCCAGCAGTCCAGGGGGCGTTCATGGCTACACCTTC.

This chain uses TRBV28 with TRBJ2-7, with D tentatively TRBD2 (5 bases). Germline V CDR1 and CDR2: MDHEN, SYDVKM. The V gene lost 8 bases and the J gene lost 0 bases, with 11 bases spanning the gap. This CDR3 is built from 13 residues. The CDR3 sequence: CASEGRSSYEQYV. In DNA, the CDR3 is TGTGCCAGCGAGGGCAGAAGCTCCTACGAGCAGTACGTC.

The CDR3 DNA is TGTGCCAGCAGCGCCGCCGGGACTAGCGGGGGTCGGGAGCTGTTTTTT. This sequence encodes CASSAAGTSGGRELFF. This chain connects TRBV7-2 to TRBJ2-2; the match to TRBD2 covers 14 bases. V trimming: 5 bases; J trimming: 9 bases; junction bases outside the gene matches: 8. Germline V gives CDR1 SGHTA, CDR2 FQGNSA. This CDR3 region has 16 residues.

The CDR3 sequence is CASSWDSAYGYTF. DNA of the CDR3: TGTGCCAGCAGTTGGGACAGCGCCTATGGCTACACCTTC. J is TRBJ1-2 and V is TRBV5-6; 7 nucleotides agree with TRBD1. The junction had 5 bases not matched to a gene; V was cut back by 5 bases and J by 4 bases. Germline assignment: CDR1 SGHDT and CDR2 YYEEEE. The CDR3 sequence is 13 residues long. The whole variable domain, filled in from reference TRBV5-6 and TRBJ1-2, reads DAGVTQSPTHLIKTRGQQVTLRCSPKSGHDTVSWYQQALGQGPQFIFQYYEEEERQRGNFPDRFSGHQFPNYSSELNVNALLLGDSALYLCASSWDSAYGYTFGSGTRLTVV.

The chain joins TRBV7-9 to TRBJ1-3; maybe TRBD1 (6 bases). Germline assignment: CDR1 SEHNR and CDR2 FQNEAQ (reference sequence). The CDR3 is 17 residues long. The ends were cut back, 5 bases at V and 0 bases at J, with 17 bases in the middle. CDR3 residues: CASSRSQGTSSGNTIYF. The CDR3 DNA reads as TGTGCCAGCAGCCGCTCCCAGGGGACGAGCTCTGGAAACACCATATATTTT.

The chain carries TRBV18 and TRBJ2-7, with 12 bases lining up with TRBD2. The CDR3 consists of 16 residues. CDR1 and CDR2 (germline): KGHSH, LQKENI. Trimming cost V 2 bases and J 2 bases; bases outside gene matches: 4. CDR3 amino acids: CASSPATSGGPYEQYV. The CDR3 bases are TGTGCCAGCTCACCAGCTACTAGCGGGGGGCCCTACGAGCAGTACGTC.

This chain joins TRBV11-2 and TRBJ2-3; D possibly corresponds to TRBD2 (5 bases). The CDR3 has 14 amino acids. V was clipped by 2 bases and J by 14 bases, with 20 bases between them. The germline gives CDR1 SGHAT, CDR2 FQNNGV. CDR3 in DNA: TGTGCCAGCAGCTTACGTCCTCGACCGGACGGAGGGTATTTT. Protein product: CASSLRPRPDGGYF.

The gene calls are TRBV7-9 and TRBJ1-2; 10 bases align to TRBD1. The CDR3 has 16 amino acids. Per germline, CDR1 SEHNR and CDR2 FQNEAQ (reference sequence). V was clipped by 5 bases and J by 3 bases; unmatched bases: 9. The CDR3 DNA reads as TGTGCCAGCAGCGACCCCGGGACAGGGGCAGACTATGGCTACACCTTC. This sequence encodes CASSDPGTGADYGYTF. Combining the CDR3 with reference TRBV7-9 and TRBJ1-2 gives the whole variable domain DTGVSQNPRHKITKRGQNVTFRCDPISEHNRLYWYRQTLGQGPEFLTYFQNEAQLEKSRLLSDRFSAERPKGSFSTLEIQRTEQGDSAMYLCASSDPGTGADYGYTFGSGTRLTVV.

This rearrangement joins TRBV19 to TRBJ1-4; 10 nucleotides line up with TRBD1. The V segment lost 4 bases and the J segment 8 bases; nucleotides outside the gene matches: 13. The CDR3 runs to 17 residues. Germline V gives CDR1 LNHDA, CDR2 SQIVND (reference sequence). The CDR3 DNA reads TGTGCCAGTAGTACCCAACAACGGACAGGGGGACGCGAAAAACTGTTTTTT. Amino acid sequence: CASSTQQRTGGREKLFF. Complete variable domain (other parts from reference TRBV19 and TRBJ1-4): DGGITQSPKYLFRKEGQNVTLSCEQNLNHDAMYWYRQDPGQGLRLIYYSQIVNDFQKGDIAEGYSVSREKKESFPLTVTSAQKNPTAFYLCASSTQQRTGGREKLFFGSGTQLSVL.

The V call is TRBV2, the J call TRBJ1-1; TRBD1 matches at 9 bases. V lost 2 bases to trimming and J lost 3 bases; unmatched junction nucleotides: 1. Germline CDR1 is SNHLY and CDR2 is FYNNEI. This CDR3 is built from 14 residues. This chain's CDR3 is CASSETGGYTEAFF. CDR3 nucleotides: TGTGCCAGCAGTGAAACAGGGGGCTACACTGAAGCTTTCTTT.